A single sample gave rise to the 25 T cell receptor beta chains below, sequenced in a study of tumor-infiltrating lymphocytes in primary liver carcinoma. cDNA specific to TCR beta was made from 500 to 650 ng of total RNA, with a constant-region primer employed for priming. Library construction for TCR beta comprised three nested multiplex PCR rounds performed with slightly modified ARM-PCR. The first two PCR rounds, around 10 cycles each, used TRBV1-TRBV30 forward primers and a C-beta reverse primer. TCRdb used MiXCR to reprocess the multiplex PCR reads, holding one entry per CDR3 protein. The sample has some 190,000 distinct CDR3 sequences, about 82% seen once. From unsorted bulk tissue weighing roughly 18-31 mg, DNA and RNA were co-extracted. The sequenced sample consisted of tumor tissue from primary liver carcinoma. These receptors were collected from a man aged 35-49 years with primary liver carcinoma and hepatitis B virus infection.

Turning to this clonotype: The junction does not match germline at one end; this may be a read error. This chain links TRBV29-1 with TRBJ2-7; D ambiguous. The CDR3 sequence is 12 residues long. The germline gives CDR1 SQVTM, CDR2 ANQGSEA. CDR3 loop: CSVVDARGEQYF. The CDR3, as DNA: TGCAGCGTTGTGGACGCACGCGGCGAGCAGTATTTC.

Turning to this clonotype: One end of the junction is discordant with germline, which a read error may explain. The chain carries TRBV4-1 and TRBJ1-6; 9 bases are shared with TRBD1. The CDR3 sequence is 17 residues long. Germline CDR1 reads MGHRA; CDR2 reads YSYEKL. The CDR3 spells CTSSQDRGQGRNSSLHF. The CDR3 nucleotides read TGCACCAGCAGCCAAGATCGGGGACAGGGCCGGAATTCATCCCTCCACTTT.

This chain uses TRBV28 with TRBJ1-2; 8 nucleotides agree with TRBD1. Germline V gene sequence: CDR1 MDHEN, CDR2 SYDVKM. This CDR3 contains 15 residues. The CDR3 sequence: CCSSSGTGQYYGYTF. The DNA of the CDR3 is TGTTGCAGCAGTTCCGGGACAGGACAATACTATGGCTACACCTTC.

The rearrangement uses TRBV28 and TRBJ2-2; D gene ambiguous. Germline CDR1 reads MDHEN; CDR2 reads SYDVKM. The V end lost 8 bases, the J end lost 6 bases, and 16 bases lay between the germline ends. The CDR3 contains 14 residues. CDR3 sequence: CASGYVGSAGELFF. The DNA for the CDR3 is TGTGCCAGCGGTTATGTGGGATCTGCCGGGGAGCTGTTTTTT.

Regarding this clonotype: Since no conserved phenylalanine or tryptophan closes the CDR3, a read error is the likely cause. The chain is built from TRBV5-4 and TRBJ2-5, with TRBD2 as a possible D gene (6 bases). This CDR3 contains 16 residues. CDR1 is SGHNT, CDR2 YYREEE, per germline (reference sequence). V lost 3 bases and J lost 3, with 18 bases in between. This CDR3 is CASSSDQASVKETQYI. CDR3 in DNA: TGTGCCAGCAGCTCCGATCAGGCTAGCGTCAAAGAGACCCAGTACATT.

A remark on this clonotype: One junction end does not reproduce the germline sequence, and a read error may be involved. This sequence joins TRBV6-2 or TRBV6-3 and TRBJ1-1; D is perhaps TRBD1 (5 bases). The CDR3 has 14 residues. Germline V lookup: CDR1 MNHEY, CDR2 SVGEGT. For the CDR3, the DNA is TGTGCCAGTCGGCGGGGGAGGATGAACGCTGAAGCTTTCTTT. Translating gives CASRRGRMNAEAFF.

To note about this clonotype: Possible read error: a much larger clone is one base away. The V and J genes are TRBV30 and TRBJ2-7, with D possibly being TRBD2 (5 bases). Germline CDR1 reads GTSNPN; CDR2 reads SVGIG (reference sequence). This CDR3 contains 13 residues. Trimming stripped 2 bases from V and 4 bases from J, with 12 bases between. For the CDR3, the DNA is TGTGCCTGGAGTTCAAATAGCGTATACGAGCAGTACTTC. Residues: CAWSSNSVYEQYF. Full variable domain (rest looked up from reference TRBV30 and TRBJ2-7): SQTIHQWPATLVQPVGSPLSLECTVEGTSNPNLYWYRQAAGRGLQLLFYSVGIGQISSEVPQNLSASRPQDRQFILSSKKLLLSDSGFYLCAWSSNSVYEQYFGPGTRLTVT.

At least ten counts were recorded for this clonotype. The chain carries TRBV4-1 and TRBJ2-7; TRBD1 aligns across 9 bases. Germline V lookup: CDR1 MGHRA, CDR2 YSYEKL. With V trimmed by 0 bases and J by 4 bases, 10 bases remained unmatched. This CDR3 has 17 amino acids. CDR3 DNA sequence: TGCGCCAGCAGCCAAGAGCCCGGGACAGGGTTTGGATACGAGCAGTACTTC. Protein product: CASSQEPGTGFGYEQYF.

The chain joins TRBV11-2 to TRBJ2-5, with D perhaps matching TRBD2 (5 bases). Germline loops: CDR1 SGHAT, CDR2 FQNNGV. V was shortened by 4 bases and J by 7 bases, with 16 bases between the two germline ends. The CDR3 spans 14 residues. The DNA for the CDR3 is TGTGCCAGCAGCTCACCTAGCTGGAGTGGGACCCAGTACTTC. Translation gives CASSSPSWSGTQYF.

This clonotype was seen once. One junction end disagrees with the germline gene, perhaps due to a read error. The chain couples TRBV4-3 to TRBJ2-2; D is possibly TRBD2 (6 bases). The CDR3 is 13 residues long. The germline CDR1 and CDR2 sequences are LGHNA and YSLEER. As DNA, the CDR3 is TGCGCCAACAGCCAAGTTTCTGGAGGGGAGCTCTTTTTT. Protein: CANSQVSGGELFF.

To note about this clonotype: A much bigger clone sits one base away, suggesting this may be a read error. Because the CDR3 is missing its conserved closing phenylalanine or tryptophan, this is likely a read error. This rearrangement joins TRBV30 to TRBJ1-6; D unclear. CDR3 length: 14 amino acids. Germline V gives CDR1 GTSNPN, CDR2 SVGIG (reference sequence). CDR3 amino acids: CARSLTRPGSPLHL. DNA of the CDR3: TGTGCCAGGAGTCTGACGAGACCCGGGTCACCCCTCCACCTT.

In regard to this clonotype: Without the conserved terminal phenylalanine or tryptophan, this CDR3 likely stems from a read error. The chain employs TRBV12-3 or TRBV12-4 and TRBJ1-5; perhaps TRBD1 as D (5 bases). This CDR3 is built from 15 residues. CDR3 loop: CTRTRGTAINQPQHY. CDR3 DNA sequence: TGTACCAGAACGCGGGGCACCGCAATAAATCAGCCCCAGCATTAT.

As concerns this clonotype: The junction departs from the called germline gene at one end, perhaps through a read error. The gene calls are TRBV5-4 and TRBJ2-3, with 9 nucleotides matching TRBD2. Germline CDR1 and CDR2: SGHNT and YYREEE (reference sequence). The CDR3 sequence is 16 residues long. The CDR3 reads CASSLLAGGPTDKQNF. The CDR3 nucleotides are TGTGCCAGCAGCTTGCTCGCGGGAGGGCCCACAGATAAGCAGAATTTC.

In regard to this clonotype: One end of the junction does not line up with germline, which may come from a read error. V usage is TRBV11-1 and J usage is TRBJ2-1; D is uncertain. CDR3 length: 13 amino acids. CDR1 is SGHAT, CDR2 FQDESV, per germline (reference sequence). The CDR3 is CANSVGLNNKQFF. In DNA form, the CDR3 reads TGCGCCAACAGCGTTGGCCTGAACAATAAGCAGTTCTTC.

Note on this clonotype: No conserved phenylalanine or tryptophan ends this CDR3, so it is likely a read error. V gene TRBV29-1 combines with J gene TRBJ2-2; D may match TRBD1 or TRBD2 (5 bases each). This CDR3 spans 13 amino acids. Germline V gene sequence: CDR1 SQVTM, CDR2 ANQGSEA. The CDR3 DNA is TGCAGCGTTGCTGGGACGAACACCGGTGAGCTGTTTTCT. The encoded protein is CSVAGTNTGELFS.

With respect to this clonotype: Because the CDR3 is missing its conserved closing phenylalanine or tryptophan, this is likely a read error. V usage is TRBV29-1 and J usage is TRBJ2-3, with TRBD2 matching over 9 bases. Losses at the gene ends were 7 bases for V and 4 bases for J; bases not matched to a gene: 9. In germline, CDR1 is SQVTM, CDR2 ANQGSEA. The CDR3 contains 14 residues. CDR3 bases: TGCAGCGGGTTAGCGCGGGAGGGGGCAGATACGCAGTATTCT. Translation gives CSGLAREGADTQYS.

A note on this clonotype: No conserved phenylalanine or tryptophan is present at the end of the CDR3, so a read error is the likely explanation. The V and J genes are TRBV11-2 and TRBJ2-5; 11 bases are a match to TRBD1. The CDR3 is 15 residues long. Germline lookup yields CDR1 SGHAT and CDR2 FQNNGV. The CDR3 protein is CVSSRTGGRQETQYL. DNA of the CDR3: TGTGTCAGCAGCAGGACAGGGGGCAGGCAGGAGACCCAGTACCTC.

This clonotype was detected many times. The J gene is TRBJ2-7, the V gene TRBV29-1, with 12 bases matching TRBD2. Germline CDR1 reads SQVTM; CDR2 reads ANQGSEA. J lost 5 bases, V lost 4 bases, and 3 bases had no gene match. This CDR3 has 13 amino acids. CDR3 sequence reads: CSVGPSGRDEQYF. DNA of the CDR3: TGCAGCGTTGGTCCTAGCGGGAGGGACGAGCAGTACTTC.

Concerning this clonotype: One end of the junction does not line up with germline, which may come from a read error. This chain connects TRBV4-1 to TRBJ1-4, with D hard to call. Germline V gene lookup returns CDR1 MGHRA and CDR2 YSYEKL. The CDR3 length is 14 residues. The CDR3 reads CASSHTLTNENLVF. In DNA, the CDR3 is TGCGCCAGCAGCCACACACTAACTAATGAAAATCTGGTTTTT.

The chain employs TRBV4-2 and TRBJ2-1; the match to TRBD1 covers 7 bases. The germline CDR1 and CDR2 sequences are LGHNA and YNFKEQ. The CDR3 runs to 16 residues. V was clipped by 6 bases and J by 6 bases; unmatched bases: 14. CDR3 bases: TGTGCCAGCAGTCGACTGACAGGGTCAGGTGTCAATGAGCAGTTCTTC. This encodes CASSRLTGSGVNEQFF.

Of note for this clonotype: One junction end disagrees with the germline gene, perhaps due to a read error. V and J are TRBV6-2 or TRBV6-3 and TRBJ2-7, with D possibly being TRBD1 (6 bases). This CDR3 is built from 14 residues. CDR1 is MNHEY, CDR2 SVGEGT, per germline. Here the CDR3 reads CVSSLRDKAHKQYF. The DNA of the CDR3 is TGTGTCAGCAGCCTCCGGGACAAGGCCCACAAGCAGTACTTC.

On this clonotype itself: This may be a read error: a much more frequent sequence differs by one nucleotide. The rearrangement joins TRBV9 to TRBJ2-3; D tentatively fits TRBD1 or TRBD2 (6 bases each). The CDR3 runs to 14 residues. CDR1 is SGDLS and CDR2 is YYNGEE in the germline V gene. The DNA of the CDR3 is TGTGCCAGCAGCGTAGCAACGGAGGGGGGTACGCTGTATTTT. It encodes CASSVATEGGTLYF.

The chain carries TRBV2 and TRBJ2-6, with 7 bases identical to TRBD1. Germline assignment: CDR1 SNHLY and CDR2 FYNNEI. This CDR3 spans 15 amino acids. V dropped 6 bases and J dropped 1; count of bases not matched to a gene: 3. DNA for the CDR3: TGTGCCAGCAGGGACAGGAATTCTGGGGCCAACGTCCTGACTTTC. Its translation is CASRDRNSGANVLTF.

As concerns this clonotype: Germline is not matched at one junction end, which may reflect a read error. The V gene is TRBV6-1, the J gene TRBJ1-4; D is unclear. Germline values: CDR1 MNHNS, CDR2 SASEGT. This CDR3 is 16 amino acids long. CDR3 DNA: TGTGCCAGCAGTGGAGCGAGTCTGGCAACTAATGTAAAACTGTATTTT. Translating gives CASSGASLATNVKLYF.

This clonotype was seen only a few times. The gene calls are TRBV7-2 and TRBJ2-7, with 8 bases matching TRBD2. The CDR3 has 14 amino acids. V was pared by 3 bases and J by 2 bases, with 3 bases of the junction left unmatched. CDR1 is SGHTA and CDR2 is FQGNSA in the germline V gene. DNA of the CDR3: TGTGCCAGCAGCTTGGGCGGGGGGCCCTACGAGCAGTACTTC. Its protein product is CASSLGGGPYEQYF. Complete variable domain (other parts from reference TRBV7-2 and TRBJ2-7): GAGVSQSPSNKVTEKGKDVELRCDPISGHTALYWYRQSLGQGLEFLIYFQGNSAPDKSGLPSDRFSAERTGGSVSTLTIQRTQQEDSAVYLCASSLGGGPYEQYFGPGTRLTVT.